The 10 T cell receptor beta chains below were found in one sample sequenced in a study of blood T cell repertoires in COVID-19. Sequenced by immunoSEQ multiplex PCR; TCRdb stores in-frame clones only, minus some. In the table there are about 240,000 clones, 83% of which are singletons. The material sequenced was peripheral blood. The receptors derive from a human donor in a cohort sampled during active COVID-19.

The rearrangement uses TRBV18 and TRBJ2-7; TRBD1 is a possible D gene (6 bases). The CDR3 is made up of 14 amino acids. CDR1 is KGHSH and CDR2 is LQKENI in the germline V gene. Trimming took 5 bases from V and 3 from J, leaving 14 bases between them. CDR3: CASSEQGGHYEQYF. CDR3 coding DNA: TGTGCCAGCTCAGAACAGGGTGGGCACTACGAGCAGTACTTC.

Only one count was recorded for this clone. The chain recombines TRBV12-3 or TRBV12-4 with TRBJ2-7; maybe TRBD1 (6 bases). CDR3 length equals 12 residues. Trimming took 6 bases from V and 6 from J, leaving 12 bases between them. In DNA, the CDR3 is TGTGCCAGCAGGGGGCAGGGGAGCGAGCAGTACTTC. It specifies CASRGQGSEQYF.

As DNA, the CDR3 is TGTGCCAGCAGTGATTTATCCGGGACAGGGGGCGATGAGCAGTTCTTC. Its translation is CASSDLSGTGGDEQFF. The V and J genes are TRBV28 and TRBJ2-1; 12 nucleotides line up with TRBD1. The CDR3 sequence is 16 residues long. J lost 8 bases, V lost 5 bases, and 10 bases had no gene match. Germline lookup yields CDR1 MDHEN and CDR2 SYDVKM.

The CDR3 DNA sequence: TGTGCTAGTGGTTCCCGGGGGAATGGCTACACCTTC. Protein sequence: CASGSRGNGYTF. The chain uses TRBV12-5 and TRBJ1-2; the D gene is possibly TRBD1 (5 bases). V was trimmed by 4 bases and J by 6 bases, leaving 9 bases between them. This CDR3 is built from 12 residues. Germline loops: CDR1 LGHNT, CDR2 FRNRAP.

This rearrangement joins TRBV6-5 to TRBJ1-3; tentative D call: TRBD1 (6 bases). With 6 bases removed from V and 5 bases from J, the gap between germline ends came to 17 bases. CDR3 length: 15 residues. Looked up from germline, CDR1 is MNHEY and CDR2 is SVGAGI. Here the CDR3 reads CASRYWTARRNTIYF. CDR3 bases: TGTGCCAGCAGATATTGGACAGCGCGTCGAAACACCATATATTTT.

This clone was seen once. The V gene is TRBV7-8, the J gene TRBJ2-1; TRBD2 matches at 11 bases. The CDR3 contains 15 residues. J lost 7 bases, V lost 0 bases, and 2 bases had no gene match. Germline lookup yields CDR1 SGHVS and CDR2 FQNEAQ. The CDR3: CASSLATSGVNEQFF. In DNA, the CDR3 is TGTGCCAGCAGCTTAGCGACTAGCGGGGTGAATGAGCAGTTCTTC.

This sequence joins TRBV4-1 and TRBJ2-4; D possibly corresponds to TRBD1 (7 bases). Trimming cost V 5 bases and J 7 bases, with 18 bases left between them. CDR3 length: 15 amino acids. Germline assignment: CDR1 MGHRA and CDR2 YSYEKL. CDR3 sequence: CASSAPGGLSNIQYF. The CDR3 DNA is TGCGCCAGCAGCGCCCCAGGGGGGCTCTCTAACATTCAGTACTTC.

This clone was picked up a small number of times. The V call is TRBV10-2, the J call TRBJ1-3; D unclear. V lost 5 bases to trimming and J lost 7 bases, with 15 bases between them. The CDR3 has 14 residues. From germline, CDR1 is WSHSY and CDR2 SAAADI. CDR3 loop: CASSLDIYQNTIYF. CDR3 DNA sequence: TGCGCCAGCAGTCTCGACATATATCAGAACACCATATATTTT.

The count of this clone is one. CDR3 nucleotide sequence: TGCGCCAGCACCCCGGCTAGCGGGGGGGCGGGTACGCAGTATTTT. It yields the protein CASTPASGGAGTQYF. V and J are TRBV5-1 and TRBJ2-3, with 12 bases lining up with TRBD2. The CDR3 is made up of 15 amino acids. Germline V gene sequence: CDR1 SGHRS, CDR2 YFSETQ. V dropped 6 bases and J dropped 8; count of bases not matched to a gene: 10.

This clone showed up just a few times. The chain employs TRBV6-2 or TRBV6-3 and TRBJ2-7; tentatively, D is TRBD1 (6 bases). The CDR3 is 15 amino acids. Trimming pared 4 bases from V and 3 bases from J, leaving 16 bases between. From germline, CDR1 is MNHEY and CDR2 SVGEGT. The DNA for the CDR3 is TGTGCCAGCAGTTTCCGCCCCCAGGGGAGCTACGAGCAGTACTTC. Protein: CASSFRPQGSYEQYF.